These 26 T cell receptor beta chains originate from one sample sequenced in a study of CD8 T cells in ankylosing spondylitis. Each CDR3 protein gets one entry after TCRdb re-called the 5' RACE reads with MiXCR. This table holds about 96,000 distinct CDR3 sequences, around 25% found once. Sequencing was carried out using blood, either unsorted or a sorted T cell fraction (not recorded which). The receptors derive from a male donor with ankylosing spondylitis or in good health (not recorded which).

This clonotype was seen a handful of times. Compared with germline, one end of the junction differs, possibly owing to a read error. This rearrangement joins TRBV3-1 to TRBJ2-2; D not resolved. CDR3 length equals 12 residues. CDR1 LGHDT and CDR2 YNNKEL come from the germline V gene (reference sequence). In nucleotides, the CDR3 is TGTGCCAGCAGTCAAGAGGCCGGGGAGCTGTTTTTT. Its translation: CASSQEAGELFF. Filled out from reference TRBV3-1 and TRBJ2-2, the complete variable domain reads DTAVSQTPKYLVTQMGNDKSIKCEQNLGHDTMYWYKQDSKKFLKIMFSYNNKELIINETVPNRFSPKSPDKAHLNLHINSLELGDSAVYFCASSQEAGELFFGEGSRLTVL.

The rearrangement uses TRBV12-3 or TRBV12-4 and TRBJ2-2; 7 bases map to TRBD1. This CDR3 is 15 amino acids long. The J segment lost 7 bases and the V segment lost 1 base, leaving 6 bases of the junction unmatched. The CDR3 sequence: CASSLGQGVGGELFF. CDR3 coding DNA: TGTGCCAGCAGTTTAGGTCAGGGGGTCGGCGGGGAGCTGTTTTTT.

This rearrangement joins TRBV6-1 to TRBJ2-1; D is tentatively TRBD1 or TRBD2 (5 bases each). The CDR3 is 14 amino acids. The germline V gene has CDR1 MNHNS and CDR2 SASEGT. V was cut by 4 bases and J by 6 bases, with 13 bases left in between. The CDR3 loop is CASSGGFQSNEQFF. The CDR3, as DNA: TGTGCCAGCAGTGGGGGGTTCCAGTCCAATGAGCAGTTCTTC.

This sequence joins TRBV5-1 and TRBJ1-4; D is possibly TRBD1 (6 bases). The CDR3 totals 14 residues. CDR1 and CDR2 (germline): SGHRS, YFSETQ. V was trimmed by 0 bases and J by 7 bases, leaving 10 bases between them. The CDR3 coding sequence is TGCGCCAGCAGCTTGGGGGGACAAGCTGAAAAACTGTTTTTT. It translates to CASSLGGQAEKLFF.

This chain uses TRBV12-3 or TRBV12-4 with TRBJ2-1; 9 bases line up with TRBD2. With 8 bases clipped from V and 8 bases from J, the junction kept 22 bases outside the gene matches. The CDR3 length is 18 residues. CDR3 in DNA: TGTGCCAGCGGTGATGTTAGGGTCGCGGGAGGGGATTGGGATGAGCAGTTCTTC. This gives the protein CASGDVRVAGGDWDEQFF.

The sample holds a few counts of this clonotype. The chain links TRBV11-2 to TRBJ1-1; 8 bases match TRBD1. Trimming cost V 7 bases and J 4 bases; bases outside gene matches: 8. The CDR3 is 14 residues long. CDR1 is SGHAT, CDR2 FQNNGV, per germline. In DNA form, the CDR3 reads TGTGCCAGCACAACTGACAGGGGAAGCACTGAAGCTTTCTTT. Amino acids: CASTTDRGSTEAFF.

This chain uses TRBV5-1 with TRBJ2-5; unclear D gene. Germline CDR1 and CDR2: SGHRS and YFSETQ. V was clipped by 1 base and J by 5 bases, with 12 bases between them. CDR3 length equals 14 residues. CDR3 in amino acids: CASSLWGDGETQYF. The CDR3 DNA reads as TGCGCCAGCAGCTTGTGGGGTGATGGTGAGACCCAGTACTTC.

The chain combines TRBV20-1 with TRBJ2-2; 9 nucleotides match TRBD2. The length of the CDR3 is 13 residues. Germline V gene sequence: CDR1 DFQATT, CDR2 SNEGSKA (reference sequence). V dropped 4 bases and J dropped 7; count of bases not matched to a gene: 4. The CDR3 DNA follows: TGCAGTGCTACCAGGACTAGCGTCGGGGAGCTGTTTTTT. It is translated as CSATRTSVGELFF.

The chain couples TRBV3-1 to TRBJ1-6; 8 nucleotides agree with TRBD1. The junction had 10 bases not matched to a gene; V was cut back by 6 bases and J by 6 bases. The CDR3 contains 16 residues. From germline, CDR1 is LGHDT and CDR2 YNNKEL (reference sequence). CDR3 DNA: TGTGCCAGCAGTCCTAGAGACAGGGGAACTAATTCACCCCTCCACTTT. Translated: CASSPRDRGTNSPLHF.

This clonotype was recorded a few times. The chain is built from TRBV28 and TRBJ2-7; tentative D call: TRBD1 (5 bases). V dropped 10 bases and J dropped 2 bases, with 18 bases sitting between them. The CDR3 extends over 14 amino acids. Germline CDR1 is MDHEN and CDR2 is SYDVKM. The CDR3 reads CATSGNYWPYEQYV. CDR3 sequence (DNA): TGTGCCACCTCAGGGAATTATTGGCCCTACGAGCAGTACGTC.

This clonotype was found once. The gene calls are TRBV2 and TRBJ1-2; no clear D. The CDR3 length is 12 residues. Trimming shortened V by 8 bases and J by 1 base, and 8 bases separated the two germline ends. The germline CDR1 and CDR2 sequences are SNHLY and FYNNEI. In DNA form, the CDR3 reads TGTGCCAGCCGTGGGGATAACTATGGCTACACCTTC. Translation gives CASRGDNYGYTF.

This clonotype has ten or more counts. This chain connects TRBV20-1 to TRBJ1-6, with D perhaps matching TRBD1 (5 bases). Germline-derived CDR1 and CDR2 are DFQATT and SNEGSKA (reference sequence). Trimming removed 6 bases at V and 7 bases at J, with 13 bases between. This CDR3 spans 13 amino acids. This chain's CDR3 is CSAEPGPNSPLHF. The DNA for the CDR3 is TGCAGTGCCGAACCAGGGCCCAATTCACCCCTCCACTTT.

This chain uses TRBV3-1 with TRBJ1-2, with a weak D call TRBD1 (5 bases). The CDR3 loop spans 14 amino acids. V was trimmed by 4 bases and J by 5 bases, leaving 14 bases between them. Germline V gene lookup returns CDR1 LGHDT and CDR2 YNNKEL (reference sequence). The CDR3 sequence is CASSLSGQGYGYTF. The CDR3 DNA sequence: TGTGCCAGCAGCCTCTCAGGGCAGGGTTATGGCTACACCTTC.

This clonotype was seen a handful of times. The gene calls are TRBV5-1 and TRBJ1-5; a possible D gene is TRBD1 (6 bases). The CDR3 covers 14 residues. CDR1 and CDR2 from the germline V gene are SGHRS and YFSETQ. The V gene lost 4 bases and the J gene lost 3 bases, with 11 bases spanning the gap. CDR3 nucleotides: TGCGCCAGCAGCGGACAGCCTGACAATCAGCCCCAGCATTTT. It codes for CASSGQPDNQPQHF.

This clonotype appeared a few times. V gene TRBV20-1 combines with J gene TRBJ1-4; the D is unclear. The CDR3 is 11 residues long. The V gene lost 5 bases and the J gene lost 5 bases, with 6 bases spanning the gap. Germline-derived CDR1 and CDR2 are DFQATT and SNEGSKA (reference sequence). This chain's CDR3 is CSAETNEKLFF. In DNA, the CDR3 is TGCAGTGCTGAGACCAATGAAAAACTGTTTTTT.

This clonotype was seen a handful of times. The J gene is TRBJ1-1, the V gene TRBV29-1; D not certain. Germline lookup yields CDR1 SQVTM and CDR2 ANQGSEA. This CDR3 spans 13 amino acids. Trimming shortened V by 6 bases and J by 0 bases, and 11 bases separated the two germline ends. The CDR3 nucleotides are TGCAGCGTAGCGACACGTATGAACACTGAAGCTTTCTTT. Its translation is CSVATRMNTEAFF.

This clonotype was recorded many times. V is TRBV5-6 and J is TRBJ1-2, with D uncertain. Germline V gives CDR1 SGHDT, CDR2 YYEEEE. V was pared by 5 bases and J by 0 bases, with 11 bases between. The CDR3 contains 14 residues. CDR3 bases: TGTGCCAGCAGACCACAAGGACCTAACTATGGCTACACCTTC. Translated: CASRPQGPNYGYTF.

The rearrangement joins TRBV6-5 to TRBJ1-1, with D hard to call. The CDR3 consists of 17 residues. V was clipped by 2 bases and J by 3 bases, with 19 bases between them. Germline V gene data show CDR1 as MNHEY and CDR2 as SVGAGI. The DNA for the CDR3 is TGTGCCAGCAGTTACCTTTTAGGGTCTGTTCTCTACACTGAAGCTTTCTTT. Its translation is CASSYLLGSVLYTEAFF.

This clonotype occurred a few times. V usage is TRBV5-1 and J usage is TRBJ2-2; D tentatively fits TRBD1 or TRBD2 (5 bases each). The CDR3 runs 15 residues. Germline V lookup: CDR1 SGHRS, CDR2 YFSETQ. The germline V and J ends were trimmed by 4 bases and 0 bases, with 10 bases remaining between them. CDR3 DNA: TGCGCCAGCAGCCGGGACGGATCGAACACCGGGGAGCTGTTTTTT. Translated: CASSRDGSNTGELFF.

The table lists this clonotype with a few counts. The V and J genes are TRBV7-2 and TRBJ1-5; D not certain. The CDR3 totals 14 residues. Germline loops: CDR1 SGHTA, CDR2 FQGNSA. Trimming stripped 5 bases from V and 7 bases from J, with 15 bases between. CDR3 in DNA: TGTGCCAGCAGCGTCAGAGGAAGAGAGCAGCCCCAGCATTTT. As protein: CASSVRGREQPQHF. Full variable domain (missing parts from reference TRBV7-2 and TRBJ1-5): GAGVSQSPSNKVTEKGKDVELRCDPISGHTALYWYRQSLGQGLEFLIYFQGNSAPDKSGLPSDRFSAERTGGSVSTLTIQRTQQEDSAVYLCASSVRGREQPQHFGDGTRLSIL.

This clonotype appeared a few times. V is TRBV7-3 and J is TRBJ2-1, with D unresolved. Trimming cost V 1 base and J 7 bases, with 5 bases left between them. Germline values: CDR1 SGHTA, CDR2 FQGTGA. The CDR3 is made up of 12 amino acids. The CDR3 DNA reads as TGTGCCAGCAGCTTAATGGAAAATGAGCAGTTCTTC. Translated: CASSLMENEQFF.

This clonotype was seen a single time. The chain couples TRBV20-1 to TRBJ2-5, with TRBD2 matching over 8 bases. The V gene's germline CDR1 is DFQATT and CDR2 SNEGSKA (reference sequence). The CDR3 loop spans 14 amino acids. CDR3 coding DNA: TGCAGCGTCTCAACGGGGGGGTCAGGAGAGACCCAGTACTTC. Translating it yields CSVSTGGSGETQYF.

CDR3 bases: TGTGCCAGTACCGACCGAGGGGGCGCGGCGTATCAGCCCCAGCATTTT. Its translation: CASTDRGGAAYQPQHF. The V call is TRBV19, the J call TRBJ1-5; 7 bases line up with TRBD1. V lost 7 bases to trimming and J lost 5 bases; unmatched junction nucleotides: 14. Germline V CDR1 and CDR2: LNHDA, SQIVND (reference sequence). CDR3 length: 16 amino acids.

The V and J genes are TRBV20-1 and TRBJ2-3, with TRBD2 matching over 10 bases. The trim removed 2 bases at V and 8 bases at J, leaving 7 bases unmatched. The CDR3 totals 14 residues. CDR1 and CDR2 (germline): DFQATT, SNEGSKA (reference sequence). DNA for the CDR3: TGCAGTGCTAGATCTAGCGGGGGAAGGGGTACGCAGTATTTT. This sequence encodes CSARSSGGRGTQYF.

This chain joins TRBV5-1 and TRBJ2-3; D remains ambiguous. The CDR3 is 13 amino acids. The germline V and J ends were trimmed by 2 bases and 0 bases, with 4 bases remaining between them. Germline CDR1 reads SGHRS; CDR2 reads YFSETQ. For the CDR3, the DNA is TGCGCCAGCAGCTTATCTAGCACAGATACGCAGTATTTT. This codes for CASSLSSTDTQYF.

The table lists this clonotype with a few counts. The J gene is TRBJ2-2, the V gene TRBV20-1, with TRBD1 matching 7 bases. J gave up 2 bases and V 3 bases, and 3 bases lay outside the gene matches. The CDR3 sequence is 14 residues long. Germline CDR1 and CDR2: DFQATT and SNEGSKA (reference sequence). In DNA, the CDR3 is TGCAGTGCTAGGGACAGGCTCAACACCGGGGAGCTGTTTTTT. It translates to CSARDRLNTGELFF.